This T cell receptor (beta chain) was identified in a study of patients and donors after allogeneic stem cell transplantation. Germline V gives CDR1 LGHNA, CDR2 YNFKEQ. The CDR3 has 13 residues. V was clipped by 1 base and J by 5 bases, with 9 bases between them. TCRdb ran MiXCR on the RT-PCR reads and lists one entry per CDR3 protein. This table holds approximately 160,000 distinct CDR3 sequences, roughly 31% found once. The receptor comes from a human donor who was either an allogeneic HSCT recipient or a stem cell or donor lymphocyte infusion donor (not recorded which). It is not recorded whose cells these are; they may come from a transplant donor. This chain joins TRBV4-2 and TRBJ2-7; the D gene could be TRBD1 or TRBD2 (5 bases each). What was sequenced was blood, either unsorted or a sorted T cell fraction (not recorded which). The CDR3: CASSQAGTHEQYF. DNA for the CDR3: TGTGCCAGCAGCCAAGCGGGGACCCACGAGCAGTACTTC.